A selection of T cell receptor beta chains follows, all from one sample in a study of control samples from healthy donors and cancer patients. Profiled with immunoSEQ multiplex PCR; TCRdb holds only in-frame clones, not every one. The sample includes about 65,000 clones, 90% of them seen just once. The specimen sequenced was PBMCs. Receptor source: a woman aged 50 to 65 with colorectal cancer. The CDR3 runs from the conserved cysteine through the conserved F or W. A D gene is named only where the DNA matches it firmly. Size tells how often a clone was seen (once, few, many) or the class of an expanded clone, and some rows leave it out.

TRBJ2-5 TRBV5-4 NA TRBD1 TGTGCCAGCAGCTTGGCTACAGGGGAAGAGACCCAGTACTTC CASSLATGEETQYF
TRBJ1-1 TRBV2 NA NA TGTGCCACCTACCGAGGCCAGAACACTGAAGCTTTCTTT CATYRGQNTEAFF
TRBJ2-2 TRBV2 NA TRBD2 TGTGCCAGCAGTGAATGGGCTAGCGGGGGCGGGACCGGGGAGCTGTTTTTT CASSEWASGGGTGELFF
TRBJ2-1 TRBV6-6 NA TRBD2 TGTGCCACCAAATCGTCGGGGGGGGCGGGCAATGAGCAGTTCTTC CATKSSGGAGNEQFF
TRBJ1-2 TRBV5-6 NA TRBD1 TGTGCCAGCAGACTGACAGGGCCTAACTATGGCTACACCTTC CASRLTGPNYGYTF
TRBJ1-4 TRBV20-1 NA NA TGCAGTGCCCCCCTTTGGGAAAAACTGTTTTTT CSAPLWEKLFF
TRBJ1-2 TRBV7-8 NA NA TGTGCCAGCAGCTTACTAGGGAATGGCTACACCTTC CASSLLGNGYTF
TRBJ2-5 TRBV24-1 NA NA TGTGCCACCAGTGATTCGTCGGAGACCCAGTACTTC CATSDSSETQYF
TRBJ2-3 TRBV28 NA TRBD2 TGTGCCAGCAGTTTCCTAGCGGGGCCCCCCGGTACGCAGTATTTT CASSFLAGPPGTQYF
TRBJ2-2 TRBV9 NA NA TGTGCCAGCAGCGTACGACAGGTCACTAACACCGGGGAGCTGTTTTTT CASSVRQVTNTGELFF
TRBJ1-1 TRBV2 NA TRBD1 TGTGCCAGCAGGAAAGGGGGCAGGGGAACTGAAGCTTTCTTT CASRKGGRGTEAFF
TRBJ1-1 TRBV3-1/TRBV3-2 NA NA TGTGCCAGCAGCCAAGTTGTATACGGTTACACTGAAGCTTTCTTT CASSQVVYGYTEAFF
TRBJ2-3 TRBV6-5 NA TRBD1 TGTGCCAGCAGTTCACACGGACAGGGCTACACAGATACGCAGTATTTT CASSSHGQGYTDTQYF
TRBJ1-5 TRBV18 NA TRBD1 TGTGCCAGCTCACTAACTTCACTCACGACAGGGCGTCAAAGCAATCAGCCCCAGCATTTT CASSLTSLTTGRQSNQPQHF
TRBJ1-1 TRBV6-5 NA NA TGTGCCAGCACCAACCAAATCACTGAAGCTTTCTTT CASTNQITEAFF
TRBJ2-3 TRBV19 NA NA TGTGCCAGTAGTATAGGTCGTCCAGATACGCAGTATTTT CASSIGRPDTQYF
TRBJ2-7 TRBV27 once NA TGTGCCAGCAGGTTGACTAGGCTTTCCTACGAGCAGTACTTC CASRLTRLSYEQYF
TRBJ1-6 TRBV19 few TRBD1 TGTGCCAGTAGTATAGATCGAATTACAGGGGAAAGCTCCTATAATTCACCCCTCCACTTT CASSIDRITGESSYNSPLHF
TRBJ2-7 TRBV19 NA NA TGTGCCAGTAGTAATAACGGAGACTCCTACGAGCAGTACTTC CASSNNGDSYEQYF
TRBJ2-7 TRBV6-1 few NA TGTGCCAGCAGTGACGGCGGGACGGCCGGTCCCGAGCAGTACTTC CASSDGGTAGPEQYF
TRBJ2-7 TRBV6-2/TRBV6-3 NA TRBD1 TGTGCCAGCAGTTTAACTCCCGGGACAGCGTACGAGCAGTACTTC CASSLTPGTAYEQYF
TRBJ2-5 TRBV5-1 NA NA TGCGCCAGCAGCCCGTCGGGTACTCCACAAGAGACCCAGTACTTC CASSPSGTPQETQYF
TRBJ1-5 TRBV3-1/TRBV3-2 NA NA TGTGCCAGCAGCCGGGTTGGGTCGGGGCAGCCCCAGCATTTT CASSRVGSGQPQHF
TRBJ1-5 TRBV6-1 NA NA TGTGCCAGCAGTGAAGGTTGGGGGGGGCAGCAGCCCCAGCATTTT CASSEGWGGQQPQHF
TRBJ2-1 TRBV7-9 once TRBD2 TGTGCCAGCAGCCCTGGACTAGCGGGGAGCAATGAGCAGTTCTTC CASSPGLAGSNEQFF
TRBJ2-5 TRBV3-1/TRBV3-2 NA TRBD1 TGTGCCAGCAGCCCAGGGACAGGGGGCTTCCAAGAGACCCAGTACTTC CASSPGTGGFQETQYF
TRBJ2-3 TRBV3-1/TRBV3-2 NA TRBD2 TGTGCCAGCAGTTTCACTAGCGGGAGGTGGGATACGCAGTATTTT CASSFTSGRWDTQYF
TRBJ2-3 TRBV6-1 once NA TGTGCCAGCAGTGAATTTCAAATCGACAGCACAGATACGCAGTATTTT CASSEFQIDSTDTQYF
TRBJ1-6 TRBV28 NA NA TGTGCCAGCAGTCAGGCATATACAGGGTTCAATTCACCCCTCCACTTT CASSQAYTGFNSPLHF
TRBJ1-1 TRBV11-2 once NA TGTGCCAGCAGCTTAGGAACGGATGAAGCTTTCTTT CASSLGTDEAFF
TRBJ2-3 TRBV4-1 NA TRBD2 TGCGCCAGCAGCCAATTCGGGCAGCGGGAGTGGGTCACAGATACGCAGTATTTT CASSQFGQREWVTDTQYF
TRBJ2-7 TRBV6-1 few TRBD2 TGTGCCAGCAGTGAACGGGGCGGGAGAACCGCCAACGAGCAGTACTTC CASSERGGRTANEQYF
TRBJ1-3 TRBV7-6 NA TRBD1 TGTGCCAGCAGCGGACAGGGGGGTTCTGGAAACACCATATATTTT CASSGQGGSGNTIYF
TRBJ1-5 TRBV19 NA TRBD1 TGTGCCACCAGGGACAGGGATTCCGGTAGCAATCAGCCCCAGCATTTT CATRDRDSGSNQPQHF
TRBJ1-1 TRBV10-3 NA NA TGTGCCATCGGTGACCGAAGGGGCCGGTACACTGAAGCTTTCTTT CAIGDRRGRYTEAFF
TRBJ1-5 TRBV6-6 once NA TGTGCCAGCAGTTACGGAGGCAATCAGCCCCAGCATTTT CASSYGGNQPQHF
TRBJ1-2 TRBV24-1 NA NA TGTGCCACCTCCCCGGCGGAGAACTATGGCTACACCTTC CATSPAENYGYTF
TRBJ1-2 TRBV9 NA NA TGTGCCAGCAGCGTAGTGGATTTTGCAGAACACACTAACTATGGCTACACCTTC CASSVVDFAEHTNYGYTF
TRBJ1-1 TRBV9 NA NA TGTGCCAGCAGCGGGATGAACACTGAAGCTTTCTTT CASSGMNTEAFF